This paragraph reports one T cell receptor (beta chain). The antigen is unknown. The test was conducted at deep level. The table came from immunoSEQ multiplex PCR; TCRdb's copy has only in-frame clones and leaves some out. The repertoire holds about 1.9 million clones, with roughly 95% as singletons. The sample comes from a study of shared clonotypes between healthy human individuals. The study, taken as a whole, reports: Non-shared clonotypes had lower generation probabilities than clonotypes shared by all four sorted-subset donors.

Naive CD8 cells comprised CD45RO-negative, CCR7-positively selected cells, excluding terminally differentiated effector memory CD45RA+ cells. The TCR sequence derives from a man younger than 30 in good health. Some clones in this sample may be carry-over from other donors' samples. The specimen was naive CD8+ T cells from PBMCs.

CDR3 coding DNA: TGTGCCAGCAGCCGGGCCTCACTCACCGGGGAGCTGTTTTTT. As protein: CASSRASLTGELFF. The chain links TRBV5-4 to TRBJ2-2, with unresolved D. Trimming shortened V by 4 bases and J by 4 bases, and 11 bases separated the two germline ends. This CDR3 comprises 14 residues. CDR1 is SGHNT, CDR2 YYREEE, per germline (reference sequence).